Following are 14 T cell receptor beta chains from one sample sequenced in a study of cytomegalovirus exposure and HLA in healthy donors. Sequencing used immunoSEQ multiplex PCR; TCRdb keeps in-frame clones, though not all of them. The sample gives approximately 260,000 clones, around 88% of which show up once; around 1.2% is in the top ten. Sequencing was done on a sample of PBMCs. The receptors originated from a woman younger than 45 in good health and CMV-seropositive.

This clone has just a few counts. The rearrangement uses TRBV7-3 and TRBJ1-1; D gene uncertain. The V end was cut by 4 bases, the J end by 5 bases, with 11 bases between. CDR3 length equals 13 residues. The germline V gene has CDR1 SGHTA and CDR2 FQGTGA. CDR3 bases: TGTGCCAGCAGCTCGACGGCGGGGACTGAAGCTTTCTTT. The encoded protein is CASSSTAGTEAFF.

This chain's CDR3 is CASSLVRDTTEAFF. The CDR3 DNA follows: TGTGCCAGCAGCTTAGTCCGGGACACAACTGAAGCTTTCTTT. The chain employs TRBV7-8 and TRBJ1-1, with a possible D match to TRBD1 (6 bases). This CDR3 has 14 amino acids. Trimming cost V 1 base and J 5 bases, with 11 bases left between them. Per germline, CDR1 SGHVS and CDR2 FQNEAQ.

The rearrangement links TRBV5-4 to TRBJ1-2; D call uncertain. The length of the CDR3 is 16 residues. Germline CDR1 and CDR2: SGHNT and YYREEE (reference sequence). With 4 bases removed from V and 4 bases from J, the gap between germline ends came to 20 bases. For the CDR3, the DNA is TGTGCCAGCAGCGTGCTGTTTGGGGAGCCTGCCTATGGCTACACCTTC. Its translation is CASSVLFGEPAYGYTF.

The gene calls are TRBV9 and TRBJ2-5; TRBD1 matches at 8 bases. Germline values: CDR1 SGDLS, CDR2 YYNGEE. The CDR3 runs 16 residues. V shed 3 bases and J 4 bases; nucleotides not matched to a gene: 11. The CDR3 loop is CASSEPRQGLGETQYF. CDR3 in DNA: TGTGCCAGCAGCGAGCCGAGACAGGGGTTGGGAGAGACCCAGTACTTC.

The gene calls are TRBV5-1 and TRBJ1-2; D might be TRBD1 (5 bases). Germline CDR1 SGHRS, CDR2 YFSETQ. The CDR3 is 14 amino acids. Between the trimmed V and J ends, which lost 0 bases and 3 bases, there was a span of 9 bases. The CDR3 region has the DNA TGCGCCAGCAGCTTGGGTGGGGCGGACTATGGCTACACCTTC. Translation: CASSLGGADYGYTF.

Here the CDR3 DNA reads TGTGCCAGCAGCTTCCGGGAGGTGAGGGAAGATACGCAGTATTTT. Amino acid sequence: CASSFREVREDTQYF. The chain uses TRBV9 and TRBJ2-3; 7 nucleotides line up with TRBD2. Germline CDR1 SGDLS, CDR2 YYNGEE. The CDR3 sequence is 15 residues long. V gave up 4 bases and J gave up 5 bases; unmatched junction bases: 10.

The V gene is TRBV2, the J gene TRBJ1-1; 8 bases fit TRBD1. J was trimmed by 7 bases and V by 4 bases; bases with no gene match: 5. CDR3 length equals 13 residues. Looked up from germline, CDR1 is SNHLY and CDR2 is FYNNEI. The CDR3 DNA sequence: TGTGCCAGCAGTGTAGGACAGGGTTTTGAAGCTTTCTTT. It encodes CASSVGQGFEAFF. Drawing the rest from reference TRBV2 and TRBJ1-1, the complete variable domain is EPEVTQTPSHQVTQMGQEVILRCVPISNHLYFYWYRQILGQKVEFLVSFYNNEISEKSEIFDDQFSVERPDGSNFTLKIRSTKLEDSAMYFCASSVGQGFEAFFGQGTRLTVV.

This chain joins TRBV7-2 and TRBJ2-7; 8 nucleotides line up with TRBD2. The V gene end was trimmed by 1 base and the J gene end by 4 bases; junction bases not matched to a gene: 6. This CDR3 comprises 15 residues. In germline, CDR1 is SGHTA, CDR2 FQGNSA. The CDR3 DNA follows: TGTGCCAGCAGCTTAGAGCCGGGAGGGGGTTACGAGCAGTACTTC. This translates into CASSLEPGGGYEQYF. Based on the CDR3 plus reference TRBV7-2 and TRBJ2-7, the full variable domain is GAGVSQSPSNKVTEKGKDVELRCDPISGHTALYWYRQSLGQGLEFLIYFQGNSAPDKSGLPSDRFSAERTGGSVSTLTIQRTQQEDSAVYLCASSLEPGGGYEQYFGPGTRLTVT.

The V gene is TRBV10-3, the J gene TRBJ1-2; 11 bases are shared with TRBD1. The CDR3 totals 16 residues. Trimming removed 4 bases from V and 6 bases from J; junction bases left unmatched: 10. CDR1 and CDR2 (germline): ENHRY, SYGVKD. CDR3 loop: CAISGGTGGVGDGYTF. CDR3 bases: TGTGCCATCAGTGGCGGGACAGGGGGAGTCGGGGATGGCTACACCTTC.

The chain combines TRBV9 with TRBJ2-7, with TRBD1 as a possible D gene (6 bases). Trimming stripped 3 bases from V and 2 bases from J, with 18 bases between. Germline CDR1 and CDR2: SGDLS and YYNGEE. The CDR3 runs to 16 residues. CDR3 region: CASSEREHRVPYEQYF. CDR3 coding DNA: TGTGCCAGCAGCGAGAGGGAGCACAGGGTCCCCTACGAGCAGTACTTC.

This clone was seen repeatedly, ten times or more. The V and J genes are TRBV4-1 and TRBJ1-2; 7 nucleotides agree with TRBD1. This CDR3 contains 16 residues. The germline gives CDR1 MGHRA, CDR2 YSYEKL. With 1 base clipped from V and 6 bases from J, the junction kept 11 bases outside the gene matches. The CDR3 spells CASSQARVVQGHGYTF. CDR3 nucleotide sequence: TGCGCCAGCAGCCAAGCTCGAGTAGTACAGGGGCATGGCTACACCTTC.

The V call is TRBV25-1, the J call TRBJ2-6; D is unresolved. The CDR3 covers 16 residues. Germline loops: CDR1 MGHDK, CDR2 SYGVNS. V was trimmed by 4 bases and J by 1 base, leaving 11 bases between them. CDR3 nucleotides: TGTGCCAGCAGTGCCCCTCTACCGTCTGGGGCCAACGTCCTGACTTTC. Protein product: CASSAPLPSGANVLTF.

The rearrangement uses TRBV6-1 and TRBJ2-5; tentative D call: TRBD1 (6 bases). Trimming removed 4 bases at V and 5 bases at J, with 17 bases between. The CDR3 runs to 15 residues. Germline V lookup: CDR1 MNHNS, CDR2 SASEGT. Here the CDR3 reads CASSVTRAGEETQYF. The CDR3 nucleotides are TGTGCCAGCAGTGTCACCAGGGCAGGGGAGGAGACCCAGTACTTC.

This clone was counted a few times. The genes are TRBV7-2 and TRBJ1-2; 8 nucleotides line up with TRBD1. Germline V gives CDR1 SGHTA, CDR2 FQGNSA. The CDR3 sequence is 14 residues long. V lost 5 bases and J lost 5; bases outside the gene matches: 7. The CDR3 region has the DNA TGTGCCAGCAGCCTCAGGGGGCTCGGGTATGGCTACACCTTC. It encodes CASSLRGLGYGYTF.